Following are 32 T cell receptor beta chains from one sample sequenced in a study of blood T cell repertoires in COVID-19. Generated by immunoSEQ multiplex PCR, the TCRdb table keeps only in-frame clones and is missing some. The top ten hold 4.3% of the sample, which has roughly 41,000 clones, about 85% seen once. The sequenced material came from peripheral blood. Receptor source: a man between 60 and 75 years old with acute or convalescent COVID-19.

The chain joins TRBV19 to TRBJ2-6, with a possible D match to TRBD2 (6 bases). The CDR3 has 18 amino acids. The V and J ends lost 2 bases and 0 bases respectively, with 14 bases between them. Germline CDR1 LNHDA, CDR2 SQIVND (reference sequence). The DNA for the CDR3 is TGTGCCAGTAGTATACCGGGGGACCGATACTCTGGGGCCAACGTCCTGACTTTC. Encoded protein: CASSIPGDRYSGANVLTF.

This rearrangement joins TRBV7-9 to TRBJ2-1; 8 bases align to TRBD2. The CDR3 loop spans 15 amino acids. Germline CDR1 and CDR2: SEHNR and FQNEAQ (reference sequence). The CDR3 loop reads CAAGGGSISYNEQFF. CDR3 nucleotides: TGTGCGGCGGGCGGGGGGTCCATCTCCTACAATGAGCAGTTCTTC. Together with reference TRBV7-9 and TRBJ2-1, the CDR3 gives the full variable domain: DTGVSQNPRHKITKRGQNVTFRCDPISEHNRLYWYRQTLGQGPEFLTYFQNEAQLEKSRLLSDRFSAERPKGSFSTLEIQRTEQGDSAMYLCAAGGGSISYNEQFFGPGTRLTVL.

This rearrangement joins TRBV6-1 to TRBJ2-6, with 8 bases aligning to TRBD1. The germline gives CDR1 MNHNS, CDR2 SASEGT. The J segment lost 0 bases and the V segment lost 4 bases, leaving 5 bases of the junction unmatched. The CDR3 spans 17 residues. The CDR3 sequence is CASSGAGGHSGANVLTF. The CDR3 DNA follows: TGTGCCAGCAGTGGCGCAGGGGGCCACTCTGGGGCCAACGTCCTGACTTTC.

V is TRBV18 and J is TRBJ2-7, with D tentatively TRBD2 (6 bases). Trimming removed 6 bases from V and 6 bases from J, with 15 bases in between. The CDR3 spans 13 residues. Germline V CDR1 and CDR2: KGHSH, LQKENI. This CDR3 is CASSPSGVPEQYF. The CDR3, as DNA: TGTGCCAGCTCCCCGTCGGGGGTACCCGAGCAGTACTTC.

The chain carries TRBV19 and TRBJ1-2; D is unresolved. Looked up from germline, CDR1 is LNHDA and CDR2 is SQIVND (reference sequence). Trimming removed 4 bases at V and 8 bases at J, with 20 bases between. The CDR3 extends over 15 amino acids. CDR3 nucleotides: TGTGCCAGTAGTACCCATCAGCGCCGTAAGGAAGGCTACACCTTC. It is translated as CASSTHQRRKEGYTF.

V usage is TRBV10-1 and J usage is TRBJ1-5, with D possibly being TRBD1 (5 bases). V shed 4 bases and J shed 7 bases, with 11 bases lying between them. The CDR3 consists of 13 residues. The germline V gene encodes CDR1 WNHNN and CDR2 SYGVQD (reference sequence). The CDR3 is CASSAQGSQPQHF. CDR3 in DNA: TGCGCCAGCAGTGCCCAGGGTAGCCAGCCCCAGCATTTT.

Here the CDR3 reads CASSLTSGDYNEQFF. The DNA for the CDR3 is TGTGCCAGCTCACTCACTAGCGGGGATTACAATGAGCAGTTCTTC. V and J are TRBV18 and TRBJ2-1, with 10 bases aligning to TRBD2. V gave up 4 bases and J gave up 4 bases; unmatched junction bases: 4. There are 15 residues in the CDR3. The V gene's germline CDR1 is KGHSH and CDR2 LQKENI.

The CDR3 region is CASRSRDSRANYGYTF. CDR3 bases: TGTGCCAGCAGATCCCGGGACAGTCGAGCTAACTATGGCTACACCTTC. The rearrangement links TRBV5-4 to TRBJ1-2; 7 nucleotides match TRBD1. After removal of 5 bases from V and 0 bases from J, the junction contained 10 bases not matched to a gene. There are 16 residues in the CDR3. CDR1 and CDR2 (germline): SGHNT, YYREEE (reference sequence). The full variable domain, its missing parts supplied by reference TRBV5-4 and TRBJ1-2, is ETGVTQSPTHLIKTRGQQVTLRCSSQSGHNTVSWYQQALGQGPQFIFQYYREEENGRGNFPPRFSGLQFPNYSSELNVNALELDDSALYLCASRSRDSRANYGYTFGSGTRLTVV.

This clone rates as medium-sized. The V call is TRBV9, the J call TRBJ2-5, with D possibly matching TRBD2 (6 bases). The CDR3 consists of 13 residues. Per the germline V gene, CDR1 is SGDLS and CDR2 is YYNGEE. The V gene lost 4 bases and the J gene lost 5 bases, with 12 bases spanning the gap. The CDR3 region has the DNA TGTGCCAGCAGCTTCAAAGGAGGGGAGACCCAGTACTTC. Translated, it gives CASSFKGGETQYF.

J is TRBJ1-2 and V is TRBV11-2, with unresolved D. The CDR3 runs to 17 residues. Germline assignment: CDR1 SGHAT and CDR2 FQNNGV. The V gene lost 2 bases and the J gene lost 4 bases, with 20 bases spanning the gap. The CDR3 loop is CASSLTGAMGDSYGYTF. CDR3 nucleotides: TGTGCCAGCAGCTTAACCGGTGCGATGGGAGATTCCTATGGCTACACCTTC.

V and J are TRBV7-2 and TRBJ2-1, with D possibly being TRBD1 (8 bases). Deletions cut 4 bases from V and 7 bases from J, with 14 bases between. The germline V gene has CDR1 SGHTA and CDR2 FQGNSA. This CDR3 is 14 amino acids long. The chain's CDR3 is CASSSGQGGNEQFF. The CDR3 DNA reads TGTGCCAGCAGCTCTGGACAGGGAGGGAATGAGCAGTTCTTC.

V and J are TRBV27 and TRBJ1-2, with 7 bases fitting TRBD1. Germline V CDR1 and CDR2: MNHEY, SMNVEV (reference sequence). The CDR3 covers 14 residues. J gave up 14 bases and V 4 bases, and 16 bases lay outside the gene matches. The CDR3 spells CASSYIPLGQAATF. DNA for the CDR3: TGTGCCAGCAGTTATATACCCCTTGGACAGGCCGCAACCTTC.

The V call is TRBV5-4, the J call TRBJ1-4, with D possibly being TRBD1 (5 bases). Trimming took off 3 bases at V and 0 bases at J, with 15 bases between the two ends. Germline lookup yields CDR1 SGHNT and CDR2 YYREEE (reference sequence). CDR3 length: 17 residues. In DNA form, the CDR3 reads TGTGCCAGCAGCTGGGGGGACGGAGATGCAACTAATGAAAAACTGTTTTTT. Translation: CASSWGDGDATNEKLFF.

This clone was picked up one time. This chain links TRBV2 with TRBJ1-2, with 8 bases aligning to TRBD1. Germline V gene lookup returns CDR1 SNHLY and CDR2 FYNNEI. This CDR3 has 17 amino acids. V was pared by 4 bases and J by 6 bases, with 16 bases of the junction left unmatched. Here the CDR3 DNA reads TGTGCCAGCAGTGGGCTCGCAGGGGGCGCTTCAATCCATGGCTACACCTTC. Protein product: CASSGLAGGASIHGYTF. The full variable domain, its missing parts supplied by reference TRBV2 and TRBJ1-2, is EPEVTQTPSHQVTQMGQEVILRCVPISNHLYFYWYRQILGQKVEFLVSFYNNEISEKSEIFDDQFSVERPDGSNFTLKIRSTKLEDSAMYFCASSGLAGGASIHGYTFGSGTRLTVV.

V usage is TRBV9 and J usage is TRBJ2-2; 9 bases fit TRBD2. Per the germline V gene, CDR1 is SGDLS and CDR2 is YYNGEE. Trimming cost V 5 bases and J 11 bases; bases outside gene matches: 10. The CDR3 has 14 amino acids. The CDR3: CASSILRRGGELFF. The CDR3 nucleotides are TGTGCCAGCAGTATACTGCGGCGGGGGGGTGAGCTGTTTTTT.

The chain has TRBV13 and TRBJ1-1; possibly TRBD1 for D (6 bases). Germline assignment: CDR1 PRHDT and CDR2 FYEKMQ (reference sequence). V was cut by 0 bases and J by 4 bases, with 12 bases left in between. CDR3 length: 15 amino acids. The CDR3 DNA is TGTGCCAGCAGCTTAGGCTCAGGGGTTGGCACTGAAGCTTTCTTT. Translated, it gives CASSLGSGVGTEAFF.

The J gene is TRBJ2-7, the V gene TRBV11-2; 10 nucleotides match TRBD2. V shed 5 bases and J 6 bases; nucleotides not matched to a gene: 10. Germline V gives CDR1 SGHAT, CDR2 FQNNGV. CDR3 size: 15 residues. The CDR3 spells CASSPGLAGGGEQYF. The CDR3 nucleotides are TGTGCCAGCAGCCCCGGGTTAGCGGGGGGTGGCGAGCAGTACTTC.

This chain links TRBV30 with TRBJ1-6; 9 bases align to TRBD1. Germline assignment: CDR1 GTSNPN and CDR2 SVGIG (reference sequence). This CDR3 has 16 amino acids. V was pared by 7 bases and J by 2 bases, with 9 bases of the junction left unmatched. The CDR3 spells CASSGTGNPYNSPLHF. The CDR3 bases are TGTGCCTCCTCCGGGACAGGGAACCCCTATAATTCACCCCTCCACTTT.

V usage is TRBV30 and J usage is TRBJ1-2; D unclear. The CDR3 runs to 16 residues. Trimming removed 0 bases at V and 0 bases at J, with 14 bases between. The germline CDR1 and CDR2 sequences are GTSNPN and SVGIG (reference sequence). The CDR3 nucleotides read TGTGCCTGGAGTGTACAGTATTTTCGTGCTAACTATGGCTACACCTTC. Translated, it gives CAWSVQYFRANYGYTF. Looking up the rest from reference TRBV30 and TRBJ1-2 gives the full variable domain: SQTIHQWPATLVQPVGSPLSLECTVEGTSNPNLYWYRQAAGRGLQLLFYSVGIGQISSEVPQNLSASRPQDRQFILSSKKLLLSDSGFYLCAWSVQYFRANYGYTFGSGTRLTVV.

The CDR3 sequence: CASRSGGLSTDTQYF. The CDR3, as DNA: TGTGCCAGCAGAAGCGGGGGTCTTAGCACAGATACGCAGTATTTT. The V call is TRBV5-6, the J call TRBJ2-3, with 8 bases aligning to TRBD2. Germline CDR1 is SGHDT and CDR2 is YYEEEE. Trimming took 5 bases from V and 0 from J; bases not matched to a gene: 5. This CDR3 comprises 15 residues.

The chain combines TRBV19 with TRBJ1-1; weak D call: TRBD1 (6 bases). The CDR3 is made up of 13 amino acids. Trimming removed 6 bases at V and 3 bases at J, with 11 bases between. From germline, CDR1 is LNHDA and CDR2 SQIVND (reference sequence). This CDR3 reads CASSWGPDTEAFF. In nucleotides, the CDR3 is TGTGCCAGTAGCTGGGGGCCCGACACTGAAGCTTTCTTT.

The genes are TRBV11-2 and TRBJ2-1; a possible D gene is TRBD2 (6 bases). Per germline, CDR1 SGHAT and CDR2 FQNNGV. This CDR3 has 15 residues. With 0 bases removed from V and 8 bases from J, the gap between germline ends came to 14 bases. For the CDR3, the DNA is TGTGCCAGCAGCTTAGACGCGGGGAGTTCCGATGAGCAGTTCTTC. Translating it yields CASSLDAGSSDEQFF.

The V gene is TRBV14, the J gene TRBJ1-1; 8 bases map to TRBD1. The V and J ends lost 6 bases and 1 base, in that order; junction bases with no gene match: 13. The CDR3 is 17 residues long. Germline values: CDR1 SGHDN, CDR2 FVKESK. The CDR3 protein is CASSLDRAQIRNTEAFF. CDR3 bases: TGTGCCAGCAGTCTGGACAGGGCCCAGATCCGGAACACTGAAGCTTTCTTT.

DNA for the CDR3: TGTGCCAGCTCATCTAGACAGTCTAACTATGGCTACACCTTC. It yields the protein CASSSRQSNYGYTF. The V and J genes are TRBV18 and TRBJ1-2, with D possibly matching TRBD1 (5 bases). Trimming pared 5 bases from V and 0 bases from J, leaving 10 bases between. Germline CDR1 is KGHSH and CDR2 is LQKENI. This CDR3 comprises 14 residues.

This clone has a single count. The chain combines TRBV7-2 with TRBJ2-1; TRBD2 matches at 12 bases. Germline loops: CDR1 SGHTA, CDR2 FQGNSA. After removal of 5 bases from V and 9 bases from J, the junction contained 11 bases not matched to a gene. CDR3 size: 16 residues. This chain's CDR3 is CASSPLRPSGGVEQFF. The DNA for the CDR3 is TGTGCCAGCAGCCCGCTCCGGCCTAGCGGGGGGGTTGAGCAGTTCTTC.

This sequence joins TRBV15 and TRBJ1-5; possibly TRBD1 for D (6 bases). Trimming removed 5 bases at V and 4 bases at J, with 9 bases between. This CDR3 has 13 residues. The germline V gene encodes CDR1 LNHNV and CDR2 YYDKDF (reference sequence). CDR3 nucleotide sequence: TGTGCCACCAGCCCTGGGACAAATCAGCCCCAGCATTTT. Its translation is CATSPGTNQPQHF.

This chain links TRBV14 with TRBJ2-5; no definite D call. The germline V gene has CDR1 SGHDN and CDR2 FVKESK. Deletions cut 0 bases from V and 1 base from J, with 12 bases between. The CDR3 runs to 16 residues. For the CDR3, the DNA is TGTGCCAGCAGCCAAGAAGGATTCTGGGCCCAAGAGACCCAGTACTTC. It translates to CASSQEGFWAQETQYF.

The DNA for the CDR3 is TGTGCCAGCAGCTCCCATGGGCAGGAGAACACTGAAGCTTTCTTT. Protein sequence: CASSSHGQENTEAFF. The rearrangement links TRBV5-5 to TRBJ1-1; D is unclear. Germline V gives CDR1 SGHKS, CDR2 YYEKEE (reference sequence). Trimming stripped 3 bases from V and 1 base from J, with 13 bases between. This CDR3 region has 15 residues.

The chain uses TRBV3-1 (or the pseudogene TRBV3-2) and TRBJ1-1, with a possible D match to TRBD1 (6 bases). In germline, CDR1 is LGHDT, CDR2 YNNKEL (reference sequence). The CDR3 runs 17 residues. V was shortened by 2 bases and J by 3 bases, with 19 bases between the two germline ends. The CDR3: CASSQKTWVGQDTEAFF. The CDR3 DNA is TGTGCCAGCAGCCAAAAGACGTGGGTGGGACAAGACACTGAAGCTTTCTTT.

The genes are TRBV19 and TRBJ1-5; weak D call: TRBD1 (6 bases). Germline CDR1 and CDR2: LNHDA and SQIVND (reference sequence). This CDR3 spans 13 amino acids. V was trimmed by 3 bases and J by 4 bases, leaving 7 bases between them. CDR3 nucleotides: TGTGCCAGTAGTATGGGGGCTAATCAGCCCCAGCATTTT. Its protein is CASSMGANQPQHF. The whole variable domain, filled in from reference TRBV19 and TRBJ1-5, reads DGGITQSPKYLFRKEGQNVTLSCEQNLNHDAMYWYRQDPGQGLRLIYYSQIVNDFQKGDIAEGYSVSREKKESFPLTVTSAQKNPTAFYLCASSMGANQPQHFGDGTRLSIL.

This rearrangement joins TRBV5-1 to TRBJ2-7; TRBD1 is a possible D gene (5 bases). Trimming pared 4 bases from V and 3 bases from J, leaving 14 bases between. The CDR3 has 14 amino acids. Germline values: CDR1 SGHRS, CDR2 YFSETQ. The CDR3 is CASSPPQQGYEQYF. CDR3 bases: TGCGCCAGCAGCCCTCCCCAGCAGGGCTACGAGCAGTACTTC.

This chain joins TRBV5-4 and TRBJ2-7; possible D gene TRBD1, 6 bases. Between the trimmed V and J ends, which lost 0 bases and 3 bases, there was a span of 13 bases. CDR3 size: 15 residues. Germline assignment: CDR1 SGHNT and CDR2 YYREEE (reference sequence). For the CDR3, the DNA is TGTGCCAGCAGCTTGGCCGGACAGCCTTTCTACGAGCAGTACTTC. It specifies CASSLAGQPFYEQYF.